This T cell receptor (beta chain) was captured by sequencing in a study of T cell responses to AZD1222 COVID-19 vaccine (dated by TCRdb to about 2021). A note on the overall study: AZD1222 recipients with second doses at about 4 weeks or about 12 weeks were pooled, because spike-specific TCR depth and breadth did not differ between schedules. A total of approximately 240 trial participants underwent TCR sequencing, of whom 200 to 220 had received two doses of AZD1222 and about 25 had received two doses of the MenACWY control vaccine. Trial participants were enrolled into age subgroups of 18-55, 56-69 and 70-plus years, which contained 148, 28 and 57 TCR-sequenced participants, respectively. What the study reported, not specific to this receptor: A significant rise in spike-specific TCR breadth and depth was observed after two AZD1222 doses relative to day 0 and relative to MenACWY recipients. The whole spike protein was spanned by vaccine-associated CD4 TCRs, and dominant responses were seen in regions 160-218 and 743-854. Only 5 to 7 AZD1222 recipients were SARS-CoV-2 seropositive at baseline, limiting conclusions about previously exposed vaccinees. Because no day 14 peak-response samples were available, repertoires were characterized only after the peak T cell response. Participants were mostly white British, with more females than males. The authors suggested clonal diversity may have been underestimated. In the small 56-69-year group, the increase in depth fell short of significance, most likely because of low power. Reportedly, almost half of the unique spike-specific TCRs recognized epitopes lying outside the regions that are mutated in the B.1.351 and B.1.1.7 variants.

The germline V gene encodes CDR1 ENHRY and CDR2 SYGVKD. The CDR3 contains 13 residues, cysteine and phenylalanine counted. Just CDR3 DNA is preserved here, 39 bases in frame from base 1. The V end loses 6 bases and the J end loses 0 bases, and a stretch of 7 bases separates them. The CDR3 regions of human TCRbeta chains were subjected to immunosequencing. On the authors' methods: TCRs in the repertoires were matched against a reference library of SARS-CoV-2-specific TCRs that had been generated with the MIRA antigen-specificity platform. Breadth was defined as the fraction of unique TCRs that were SARS-CoV-2-associated, and depth was defined as the fraction of total T cells that were SARS-CoV-2-associated. Each spike-specific TCR was assigned to its reactive spike region and to a CD4 or CD8 class using the MIRA data. Log10-transformed breadth and depth values were compared by one-way ANOVA with Sidak's multiple comparisons tests. The table comes from immuneACCESS by way of TCRdb, which keeps in-frame sequences with V and J called. Part of the clones is missing from these tables; in studies checked, under half for an unresolved V gene and the rest for unknown reasons. V, J and clone size derive from that table, while D and trimming were established from the DNA sequence. The sample has approximately 60,000 clones on record, 76% of them singletons. The ten top clones hold about 14% of the sample.

This specimen's time point label, per the study, means: baseline before first vaccination. Vaccinee samples came from UK trials COV001 and COV002, including a single-blind randomized controlled phase 2/3 trial of AZD1222 (ChAdOx1 nCoV-19) in healthy adults. For TCRbeta chain sequencing, PBMC samples were collected from trial participants at day 0 and at day 28 after the second dose. Notes on this clone: What antigen it recognizes has not been identified. No base quality values were provided; no much bigger clone lies one nucleotide off.

Sequences were derived from peripheral blood, sampled on day 0 of AZD1222 vaccination. The rearranged chain carries TRBV10-3 and TRBJ2-3; no confident D gene assignment can be made. The receptor comes from an adult in good health. The CDR3 here reads CAIRAHSTDTQYF. The DNA sequence is TGTGCCATCAGGGCCCATAGCACAGATACGCAGTATTTT.